This paragraph reports one T cell receptor beta chain. This record belongs to a study of OX40 agonist ivuxolimab in advanced cancers. Overall study: Subjects had a mean age of around 63 years, with a range of 23 to 79; around 83% were male.

Clones were sequenced by immunoSEQ multiplex PCR, and TCRdb holds only the in-frame ones, with some missing. The sample has about 32,000 clones, approximately 90% seen once. At cycle 4 day 1, cycle 7 day 1, and baseline, blood was sampled. This sample comprised CD4+ or CD8+ T cells sorted from blood, obtained in a trial of the OX40 agonist ivuxolimab. This TCR was recovered from an adult with an advanced solid tumor such as melanoma, head and neck, liver or kidney cancer.

The CDR3 sequence is CASSLWSSGGGSYNEQFF. The CDR3 DNA reads TGTGCCAGCAGCTTATGGTCTAGCGGGGGCGGCTCCTACAATGAGCAGTTCTTC. The genes are TRBV13 and TRBJ2-1; 10 bases agree with TRBD2. V lost 2 bases, J lost 0 bases, and 7 bases stayed unmatched. Per the germline V gene, CDR1 is PRHDT and CDR2 is FYEKMQ (reference sequence). The CDR3 is made up of 18 amino acids.